A single sample gave rise to the 31 T cell receptor beta chains below, sequenced in a study of T cell repertoires in cytomegalovirus infection. TCRdb called the reads again in MiXCR, with one record for every CDR3 protein. Here the sample spans 200,000 to 300,000 distinct CDR3 sequences, roughly 13% being singletons. The sequencing sample was made of PBMCs. All receptors derive from a human donor in good health (CMV status not recorded). Some clones in this sample may be carry-over from other donors' samples.

The V call is TRBV6-2 or TRBV6-3, the J call TRBJ2-7, with a weak D call TRBD1 (6 bases). The CDR3 runs 13 residues. The V gene's germline CDR1 is MNHEY and CDR2 SVGEGT. V was cut by 7 bases and J by 2 bases, with 12 bases left in between. The CDR3: CASTHRAAYEQYF. The CDR3 DNA reads TGTGCCAGCACCCACAGGGCAGCCTACGAGCAGTACTTC.

This clonotype was counted only a few times. The rearrangement uses TRBV2 and TRBJ2-7; maybe TRBD1 (5 bases). This CDR3 has 12 amino acids. Trimming cost V 4 bases and J 4 bases, with 8 bases left between them. The V gene's germline CDR1 is SNHLY and CDR2 FYNNEI. The CDR3 DNA follows: TGTGCCAGCAGTGGGACACAGTACGAGCAGTACTTC. It translates to CASSGTQYEQYF.

This clonotype was picked up a small number of times. V gene TRBV11-2 combines with J gene TRBJ2-7, with D tentatively TRBD2 (6 bases). The CDR3 has 18 amino acids. Germline CDR1 reads SGHAT; CDR2 reads FQNNGV. The germline V and J ends were trimmed by 2 bases and 2 bases, with 22 bases remaining between them. CDR3 region: CASSLWPLGTLMTYEQYF. DNA for the CDR3: TGTGCCAGCAGCTTATGGCCACTCGGGACTCTGATGACCTACGAGCAGTACTTC.

The J gene is TRBJ2-7, the V gene TRBV20-1, with D perhaps TRBD1 or TRBD2 (5 bases each). CDR1 and CDR2 from the germline V gene are DFQATT and SNEGSKA (reference sequence). V lost 6 bases and J 2 bases, leaving 23 bases between the germline ends. The CDR3 is 16 residues long. The CDR3 sequence: CSALESGRIMTYEQYF. The CDR3 nucleotides read TGCAGTGCCCTTGAATCGGGACGGATCATGACCTACGAGCAGTACTTC.

This clonotype was observed a few times. The V gene is TRBV29-1, the J gene TRBJ2-7; 8 nucleotides match TRBD1. The CDR3 consists of 12 residues. V shed 4 bases and J 5 bases; nucleotides not matched to a gene: 4. Germline lookup yields CDR1 SQVTM and CDR2 ANQGSEA. The CDR3 DNA reads as TGCAGCGTTGGACAGGGGAGGAACGAGCAGTACTTC. It encodes CSVGQGRNEQYF.

The J gene is TRBJ2-2, the V gene TRBV29-1; the D is unclear. Germline CDR1 SQVTM, CDR2 ANQGSEA. Trimming shortened V by 4 bases and J by 6 bases, and 6 bases separated the two germline ends. CDR3 length: 11 residues. Here the CDR3 DNA reads TGCAGCGTTGTGAGCGCCGGGGAGCTGTTTTTT. As protein: CSVVSAGELFF.

V usage is TRBV28 and J usage is TRBJ1-1, with D uncertain. The germline V gene encodes CDR1 MDHEN and CDR2 SYDVKM. V was shortened by 4 bases and J by 4 bases, with 10 bases between the two germline ends. The CDR3 loop spans 13 amino acids. This CDR3 is CASSSEMSTEAFF. In nucleotides, the CDR3 is TGTGCCAGCAGTTCAGAAATGAGCACTGAAGCTTTCTTT.

Many counts were recorded for this clonotype. At one end the junction does not follow the germline gene, possibly because of a read error. The chain has TRBV7-8 and TRBJ2-7, with 8 bases that match TRBD2. Germline V CDR1 and CDR2: SGHVS, FQNEAQ. This CDR3 contains 15 residues. The CDR3 loop is CASSPGTSFSNEQYF. The CDR3 DNA follows: TGTGCCAGCAGCCCGGGGACTAGTTTCTCCAACGAGCAGTACTTC. The whole variable domain, remainder taken from reference TRBV7-8 and TRBJ2-7, is GAGVSQSPRYKVAKRGQDVALRCDPISGHVSLFWYQQALGQGPEFLTYFQNEAQLDKSGLPSDRFFAERPEGSVSTLKIQRTQQEDSAVYLCASSPGTSFSNEQYFGPGTRLTVT.

This clonotype was observed a handful of times. This rearrangement joins TRBV6-6 to TRBJ1-6; no reliable D call. This CDR3 has 14 amino acids. The V end lost 2 bases, the J end lost 7 bases, and 9 bases lay between the germline ends. Germline V gene data show CDR1 as MNHNY and CDR2 as SVGAGI (reference sequence). CDR3 sequence (DNA): TGTGCCAGCAGTTACGTGGCAAGCAATTCACCCCTCCACTTT. As protein: CASSYVASNSPLHF.

The table lists this clonotype with a few counts. The chain employs TRBV5-4 and TRBJ2-6, with TRBD1 matching 9 bases. Losses at the gene ends were 0 bases for V and 0 bases for J; bases not matched to a gene: 4. CDR1 and CDR2 (germline): SGHNT, YYREEE (reference sequence). The CDR3 is made up of 18 amino acids. CDR3 bases: TGTGCCAGCAGCTTGGGGGGACAGGGTCTCTCTGGGGCCAACGTCCTGACTTTC. It translates to CASSLGGQGLSGANVLTF.

In its sample, this clonotype was seen a few times. This rearrangement joins TRBV6-2 or TRBV6-3 to TRBJ2-2; no clear D. Germline V gives CDR1 MNHEY, CDR2 SVGEGT. This CDR3 comprises 14 residues. V gave up 7 bases and J gave up 5 bases, with 14 bases separating them. CDR3 region: CASNGPSPTGELFF. For the CDR3, the DNA is TGTGCCAGCAACGGACCGAGCCCGACCGGGGAGCTGTTTTTT.

This chain joins TRBV20-1 and TRBJ1-2; TRBD1 might be the D (6 bases). CDR3 size: 13 residues. The germline V and J ends were trimmed by 6 bases and 6 bases, with 17 bases remaining between them. Germline-derived CDR1 and CDR2 are DFQATT and SNEGSKA (reference sequence). CDR3 bases: TGCAGTGCAATCGGAGTACAGGGTGATGGCTACACCTTC. Its protein product is CSAIGVQGDGYTF.

V gene TRBV5-4 combines with J gene TRBJ1-1; D perhaps matches TRBD1 (6 bases). The CDR3 is 12 residues long. Trimming removed 5 bases at V and 8 bases at J, with 13 bases between. CDR1 SGHNT and CDR2 YYREEE come from the germline V gene (reference sequence). The CDR3 sequence: CASRPLTGEAFF. The CDR3 region has the DNA TGTGCCAGCAGGCCCTTGACAGGCGAAGCTTTCTTT.

This clonotype was counted once. This chain connects TRBV11-1 to TRBJ2-1; 9 bases line up with TRBD2. Looked up from germline, CDR1 is SGHAT and CDR2 is FQDESV (reference sequence). V shed 5 bases and J 5 bases; nucleotides not matched to a gene: 10. The CDR3 consists of 16 residues. CDR3 in DNA: TGTGCCAGCAGCCCTTTAGCGGGAGCGGGGGACAATGAGCAGTTCTTC. Protein: CASSPLAGAGDNEQFF.

This clonotype was counted ten times or more. The rearrangement joins TRBV7-2 to TRBJ2-3; 10 nucleotides line up with TRBD2. V was pared by 2 bases and J by 3 bases, with 17 bases of the junction left unmatched. There are 20 residues in the CDR3. The germline V gene encodes CDR1 SGHTA and CDR2 FQGNSA. The CDR3 spells CASSLTLAGVKNLGTDTQYF. The CDR3 nucleotides are TGTGCCAGCAGCTTAACTCTAGCGGGAGTAAAAAACTTGGGGACAGATACGCAGTATTTT.

CDR3 coding DNA: TGTGCCAGCAGTTACTTGGAGGGGGCAGTCTACGAGCAGTACTTC. Residues: CASSYLEGAVYEQYF. The chain recombines TRBV6-2 or TRBV6-3 with TRBJ2-7; TRBD1 might be the D (7 bases). Trimming took off 1 base at V and 3 bases at J, with 13 bases between the two ends. Germline V lookup: CDR1 MNHEY, CDR2 SVGEGT. This CDR3 has 15 amino acids.

This clonotype was seen a handful of times. This sequence joins TRBV20-1 and TRBJ2-2; TRBD1 matches at 7 bases. This CDR3 has 15 amino acids. CDR1 and CDR2 from the germline V gene are DFQATT and SNEGSKA (reference sequence). V gave up 2 bases and J gave up 0 bases; unmatched junction bases: 3. CDR3 DNA sequence: TGCAGTGCTAGAACGCAGGGGGCGAACACCGGGGAGCTGTTTTTT. Residues: CSARTQGANTGELFF.

There are many counts of this clonotype. As DNA, the CDR3 is TGTGCCAGCAGTTACCCTAGGGGAGGGTTCGATGAGCAGTTCTTC. Translated, it gives CASSYPRGGFDEQFF. The rearrangement links TRBV6-5 to TRBJ2-1; 7 nucleotides agree with TRBD2. J was trimmed by 8 bases and V by 2 bases; bases with no gene match: 9. The CDR3 sequence is 15 residues long. Germline V gene data show CDR1 as MNHEY and CDR2 as SVGAGI.

This clonotype has at least ten counts. This rearrangement joins TRBV6-5 to TRBJ1-5; D gene uncertain. Germline V gene lookup returns CDR1 MNHEY and CDR2 SVGAGI. Deletions cut 0 bases from V and 1 base from J, with 13 bases between. The CDR3 totals 17 residues. This CDR3 reads CASSYSTPQLSNQPQHF. In nucleotides, the CDR3 is TGTGCCAGCAGTTACTCGACACCACAGTTGAGCAATCAGCCCCAGCATTTT.

As to this clonotype: A much larger clone lies one base from this, so it may be a read error. The chain combines TRBV6-2 or TRBV6-3 with TRBJ1-5, with 8 bases fitting TRBD1. Germline values: CDR1 MNHEY, CDR2 SVGEGT. This CDR3 contains 18 residues. After removal of 1 base from V and 6 bases from J, the junction contained 14 bases not matched to a gene. Here the CDR3 reads CASSYLTGAGGQFQPQHF. CDR3 in DNA: TGTGCCAGCAGTTACTTGACTGGCGCAGGGGGCCAGTTTCAGCCCCAGCATTTT.

This clonotype was observed a few times. The rearrangement links TRBV7-3 to TRBJ2-5, with no clear D. The germline CDR1 and CDR2 sequences are SGHTA and FQGTGA. CDR3 size: 13 residues. Trimming removed 2 bases at V and 0 bases at J, with 4 bases between. The CDR3 is CASSLDYQETQYF. The DNA for the CDR3 is TGTGCCAGCAGCTTAGACTACCAAGAGACCCAGTACTTC.

This rearrangement joins TRBV29-1 to TRBJ2-7; D could derive from TRBD1 or TRBD2 (6 bases each). CDR3 size: 13 residues. Trimming cost V 5 bases and J 4 bases, with 15 bases left between them. The germline V gene encodes CDR1 SQVTM and CDR2 ANQGSEA. The CDR3 spells CSVPGGPLYEQYF. In DNA, the CDR3 is TGCAGCGTTCCCGGGGGCCCCCTTTACGAGCAGTACTTC.

The chain combines TRBV20-1 with TRBJ1-2; D gene unclear. The V end lost 0 bases, the J end lost 4 bases, and 9 bases lay between the germline ends. The CDR3 spans 13 residues. Germline CDR1 and CDR2: DFQATT and SNEGSKA (reference sequence). CDR3 amino acids: CSARDPGLYGYTF. In nucleotides, the CDR3 is TGCAGTGCTAGAGATCCTGGGCTCTATGGCTACACCTTC.

This clonotype occurred many times. The rearrangement uses TRBV12-3 or TRBV12-4 and TRBJ1-1; D ambiguous. Deletions cut 5 bases from V and 0 bases from J, with 13 bases between. CDR3 length: 15 amino acids. CDR3 loop: CASSPGGVLNTEAFF. The DNA for the CDR3 is TGTGCCAGCAGTCCGGGCGGGGTTCTGAACACTGAAGCTTTCTTT.

This clonotype occurred many times. This chain connects TRBV7-2 to TRBJ2-7; the match to TRBD2 covers 7 bases. The CDR3 contains 15 residues. J was trimmed by 1 base and V by 5 bases; bases with no gene match: 8. From germline, CDR1 is SGHTA and CDR2 FQGNSA. DNA for the CDR3: TGTGCCAGCAGCCCAAACACGGGGGGTTCCTACGAGCAGTACTTC. This encodes CASSPNTGGSYEQYF.

This clonotype was counted many times. The genes are TRBV6-2 or TRBV6-3 and TRBJ2-7; D possibly corresponds to TRBD2 (6 bases). The germline gives CDR1 MNHEY, CDR2 SVGEGT. The CDR3 runs to 15 residues. Trimming took 6 bases from V and 3 from J, leaving 18 bases between them. This chain's CDR3 is CASSEGGFGGYEQYF. Here the CDR3 DNA reads TGTGCCAGCAGCGAGGGAGGATTTGGAGGCTACGAGCAGTACTTC.

V usage is TRBV6-5 and J usage is TRBJ2-2; D is undetermined. Germline V gives CDR1 MNHEY, CDR2 SVGAGI. V was cut by 6 bases and J by 2 bases, with 7 bases left in between. CDR3 size: 13 residues. The CDR3: CASRDLNTGELFF. CDR3 in DNA: TGTGCCAGCAGGGATCTTAACACCGGGGAGCTGTTTTTT.

About this clonotype: One junction end disagrees with the germline gene, perhaps due to a read error. The chain recombines TRBV7-7 with TRBJ2-5; D may correspond to TRBD1 or TRBD2 (5 bases each). CDR3 length: 15 residues. Germline CDR1 is SSHAT and CDR2 is FNYEAQ (reference sequence). CDR3 sequence reads: CASSSAGTAGETQYF. CDR3 DNA: TGTGCTAGCAGCTCCGCCGGGACCGCAGGGGAGACCCAGTACTTC.

The chain combines TRBV20-1 with TRBJ2-3, with D unclear. The CDR3 totals 15 residues. Germline V gives CDR1 DFQATT, CDR2 SNEGSKA (reference sequence). Between the trimmed V and J ends, which lost 2 bases and 6 bases, there was a span of 18 bases. Here the CDR3 DNA reads TGCAGTGCTAGACCTTCCTCCAACCTAGGGGATACGCAGTATTTT. Translating it yields CSARPSSNLGDTQYF.

This rearrangement joins TRBV23-1 to TRBJ2-4; D gene uncertain. TRBV23-1 is labeled an ORF, and its function is uncertain. The CDR3 has 15 residues. The V gene lost 0 bases and the J gene lost 0 bases, with 6 bases spanning the gap. The CDR3 region has the DNA TGCGCCAGCAGTCAATCGAGCAGAGCCAAAAACATTCAGTACTTC. It codes for CASSQSSRAKNIQYF.

This clonotype was observed a single time. One base away lies a much larger clone, so this may be a sequencing read error. The chain carries TRBV7-2 and TRBJ2-1; 8 bases are a match to TRBD1. The CDR3 contains 13 residues. From germline, CDR1 is SGHTA and CDR2 FQGNSA. CDR3 amino acids: CSSSPRTGLGQFF. For the CDR3, the DNA is TGTTCCAGCAGCCCTCGGACAGGGCTGGGGCAGTTCTTC.